These 10 T cell receptor beta chains share one sample of origin, sequenced in a study of T cells in Graves' hyperthyroidism and ophthalmopathy. What was amplified from RNA transcripts were TCR beta CDR3 regions. RT-PCR in the first round (using the HTBI primer set) targeted the TCR CDR3. MiXCR was run by TCRdb on the multiplex PCR reads, yielding one entry per CDR3 protein. The sample includes about 600,000 distinct CDR3 sequences, roughly 14% of them seen just once. The sequenced sample consisted of blood. These receptors all stem from a woman aged 50 to 60 with Graves' ophthalmopathy.

This clonotype was recorded many times. The V gene is TRBV3-1, the J gene TRBJ2-5; 13 nucleotides align to TRBD2. Losses at the gene ends were 5 bases for V and 0 bases for J; bases not matched to a gene: 3. Germline V gene sequence: CDR1 LGHDT, CDR2 YNNKEL (reference sequence). The length of the CDR3 is 16 residues. The CDR3 protein is CASSKGLAGNQETQYF. The CDR3 DNA is TGTGCCAGCAGCAAGGGACTAGCGGGGAACCAAGAGACCCAGTACTTC.

The chain uses TRBV7-3 and TRBJ2-7, with 10 bases identical to TRBD2. Trimming took 2 bases from V and 5 from J; bases not matched to a gene: 6. The CDR3 has 15 amino acids. Looked up from germline, CDR1 is SGHTA and CDR2 is FQGTGA. In nucleotides, the CDR3 is TGTGCCAGCAGCTTAGTAGCGGGAGGTTACAACGAGCAGTACTTC. Amino acids: CASSLVAGGYNEQYF.

V gene TRBV28 combines with J gene TRBJ1-2, with 8 nucleotides matching TRBD1. The V segment lost 5 bases and the J segment 4 bases; nucleotides outside the gene matches: 6. The germline V gene encodes CDR1 MDHEN and CDR2 SYDVKM. This CDR3 contains 14 residues. The CDR3 nucleotides read TGTGCCAGCAGTACCTCAGGGGGCATCTATGGCTACACCTTC. Translating gives CASSTSGGIYGYTF.

This chain uses TRBV20-1 with TRBJ2-3; no firm D call. The CDR3 runs to 12 residues. Germline V CDR1 and CDR2: DFQATT, SNEGSKA (reference sequence). With 2 bases removed from V and 3 bases from J, the gap between germline ends came to 6 bases. The CDR3 bases are TGCAGTGCTAGAATCCGAACAGATACGCAGTATTTT. Its translation: CSARIRTDTQYF.

This clonotype was seen many times. The V and J genes are TRBV28 and TRBJ2-7; 11 nucleotides align to TRBD2. This CDR3 spans 15 amino acids. J was trimmed by 4 bases and V by 2 bases; bases with no gene match: 4. Per the germline V gene, CDR1 is MDHEN and CDR2 is SYDVKM. This chain's CDR3 is CASSLRLAGRYEQYF. The CDR3 DNA reads TGTGCCAGCAGTTTACGACTAGCGGGACGATACGAGCAGTACTTC.

This clonotype was counted ten times or more. V usage is TRBV18 and J usage is TRBJ1-1; the match to TRBD1 covers 9 bases. V lost 0 bases to trimming and J lost 2 bases; unmatched junction nucleotides: 4. The CDR3 loop spans 16 amino acids. The germline CDR1 and CDR2 sequences are KGHSH and LQKENI. The CDR3 spells CASSPPGTGRNTEAFF. As DNA, the CDR3 is TGTGCCAGCTCACCACCAGGGACAGGGAGAAACACTGAAGCTTTCTTT. Based on the CDR3 plus reference TRBV18 and TRBJ1-1, the full variable domain is NAGVMQNPRHLVRRRGQEARLRCSPMKGHSHVYWYRQLPEEGLKFMVYLQKENIIDESGMPKERFSAEFPKEGPSILRIQQVVRGDSAAYFCASSPPGTGRNTEAFFGQGTRLTVV.

There are many counts of this clonotype. The V call is TRBV6-6, the J call TRBJ2-7, with unresolved D. From germline, CDR1 is MNHNY and CDR2 SVGAGI (reference sequence). The CDR3 sequence is 13 residues long. The V end lost 2 bases, the J end lost 4 bases, and 9 bases lay between the germline ends. CDR3 DNA sequence: TGTGCCAGCAGTTACGGGCCCAAATACGAGCAGTACTTC. Its protein product is CASSYGPKYEQYF.

The chain links TRBV7-2 to TRBJ2-2; unclear D gene. Germline V CDR1 and CDR2: SGHTA, FQGNSA. This CDR3 has 12 residues. V was pared by 3 bases and J by 7 bases, with 6 bases between. The CDR3 protein is CASSFANGELFF. DNA for the CDR3: TGTGCCAGCAGCTTCGCGAACGGGGAGCTGTTTTTT.

This clonotype was counted once. This chain uses TRBV28 with TRBJ2-1, with 10 bases matching TRBD2. The germline V gene encodes CDR1 MDHEN and CDR2 SYDVKM. The length of the CDR3 is 17 residues. V was clipped by 5 bases and J by 3 bases; unmatched bases: 10. CDR3 loop: CASSPQSVAGGYNEQFF. The CDR3 DNA is TGTGCCAGCAGTCCCCAGTCTGTAGCGGGGGGCTACAATGAGCAGTTCTTC.

This clonotype was picked up many times. J is TRBJ2-3 and V is TRBV24-1, with a possible D match to TRBD2 (5 bases). This CDR3 contains 13 residues. The germline V and J ends were trimmed by 3 bases and 5 bases, with 8 bases remaining between them. The germline gives CDR1 KGHDR, CDR2 SFDVKD. The CDR3 sequence: CATSDPAGDTQYF. CDR3 in DNA: TGTGCCACCAGTGATCCGGCGGGAGATACGCAGTATTTT.